Shown below are 27 T cell receptor beta chains from a single sample sequenced in a study of blood T cell repertoires in COVID-19. Assay used: immunoSEQ multiplex PCR; TCRdb lists only in-frame clones, some missing. This table has over 200,000 clones, roughly 89% appearing once. The specimen was PBMCs or T cells enriched from blood (not recorded which). The receptors were sampled from a woman younger than 45 with acute COVID-19.

This clone was observed a single time. V gene TRBV6-1 combines with J gene TRBJ2-7; D is unresolved. CDR3 length: 12 amino acids. V gave up 3 bases and J gave up 4 bases, with 7 bases separating them. In germline, CDR1 is MNHNS, CDR2 SASEGT. The CDR3, as DNA: TGTGCCAGCAGTGAGCGTCGGTACGAGCAGTACTTC. It specifies CASSERRYEQYF.

The chain joins TRBV2 to TRBJ1-5, with TRBD1 matching over 12 bases. CDR1 is SNHLY, CDR2 FYNNEI, per germline. J lost 7 bases, V lost 6 bases, and 19 bases had no gene match. CDR3 length: 19 residues. DNA of the CDR3: TGTGCCAGCAGCGCCCACCGGGACAGGGGGCGGAGAGGGGAACAGCCCCAGCATTTT. This encodes CASSAHRDRGRRGEQPQHF.

With regard to this clone: Other DNA sequences in this sample translate to the same CDR3. The CDR3 sequence: CASSQADQPQHF. The CDR3 DNA follows: TGTGCCAGCAGCCAAGCGGATCAGCCCCAGCATTTT. J is TRBJ1-5 and V is TRBV3-1 (or the pseudogene TRBV3-2), with D unclear. The CDR3 is 12 residues long. CDR1 LGHDT and CDR2 YNNKEL come from the germline V gene (reference sequence). V lost 1 base, J lost 5 bases, and 3 bases lay in between.

The J gene is TRBJ2-7, the V gene TRBV10-2; 7 bases map to TRBD2. The CDR3 runs 14 residues. The trim removed 9 bases at V and 2 bases at J, leaving 10 bases unmatched. The V gene's germline CDR1 is WSHSY and CDR2 SAAADI. CDR3 region: CASSGGGRTYEQYF. In DNA, the CDR3 is TGCGCCAGTTCTGGCGGGGGAAGAACCTACGAGCAGTACTTC.

V usage is TRBV10-3 and J usage is TRBJ1-3; possibly TRBD1 for D (6 bases). This CDR3 has 13 residues. Germline V gene data show CDR1 as ENHRY and CDR2 as SYGVKD. V lost 3 bases and J 3 bases, leaving 6 bases between the germline ends. CDR3 DNA: TGTGCCATCAGTGACAGGGGTGGAAACACCATATATTTT. Its translation is CAISDRGGNTIYF.

The chain couples TRBV9 to TRBJ1-6; TRBD1 might be the D (6 bases). This CDR3 is built from 14 residues. Trimming took off 4 bases at V and 9 bases at J, with 14 bases between the two ends. Germline CDR1 SGDLS, CDR2 YYNGEE. CDR3 DNA sequence: TGTGCCAGCAGCCCCTCGGGGGGGGCTTCACCCCTCCACTTT. This gives the protein CASSPSGGASPLHF. Full variable domain (rest looked up from reference TRBV9 and TRBJ1-6): DSGVTQTPKHLITATGQRVTLRCSPRSGDLSVYWYQQSLDQGLQFLIQYYNGEERAKGNILERFSAQQFPDLHSELNLSSLELGDSALYFCASSPSGGASPLHFGNGTRLTVT.

The chain employs TRBV29-1 and TRBJ1-5; D gene ambiguous. The V gene lost 6 bases and the J gene lost 4 bases, with 13 bases spanning the gap. Germline-derived CDR1 and CDR2 are SQVTM and ANQGSEA. CDR3 length: 13 residues. The CDR3 bases are TGCAGCGTCATAGCAGCGTATAATCAGCCCCAGCATTTT. Amino acid sequence: CSVIAAYNQPQHF.

This sequence joins TRBV2 and TRBJ2-3, with 13 bases matching TRBD2. The V gene end was trimmed by 5 bases and the J gene end by 6 bases; junction bases not matched to a gene: 11. Germline values: CDR1 SNHLY, CDR2 FYNNEI. The CDR3 spans 17 residues. The CDR3 sequence: CASSLWTSGGSVDTQYF. CDR3 DNA sequence: TGTGCCAGCAGTCTTTGGACTAGCGGGGGATCGGTGGATACGCAGTATTTT.

This clone appeared once. The chain links TRBV5-6 to TRBJ2-5, with TRBD1 matching 9 bases. Germline CDR1 is SGHDT and CDR2 is YYEEEE. The CDR3 length is 16 residues. V lost 3 bases and J lost 2; bases outside the gene matches: 8. The CDR3 region is CASSSGTGRIQETQYF. Here the CDR3 DNA reads TGTGCCAGCAGCTCAGGGACAGGGAGGATTCAAGAGACCCAGTACTTC.

The sample holds one count of this clone. This chain joins TRBV19 and TRBJ1-1; D is perhaps TRBD1 (5 bases). This CDR3 comprises 14 residues. The germline CDR1 and CDR2 sequences are LNHDA and SQIVND (reference sequence). V dropped 2 bases and J dropped 5 bases, with 12 bases sitting between them. CDR3 protein: CASSIMAGNTEAFF. In DNA form, the CDR3 reads TGTGCCAGTAGTATAATGGCAGGGAATACTGAAGCTTTCTTT.

V usage is TRBV19 and J usage is TRBJ1-2, with 7 bases identical to TRBD1. CDR1 is LNHDA and CDR2 is SQIVND in the germline V gene (reference sequence). After removal of 3 bases from V and 4 bases from J, the junction contained 5 bases not matched to a gene. CDR3 size: 14 residues. CDR3 nucleotides: TGTGCCAGTAGTATCCGACAGGGAATCTATGGCTACACCTTC. It yields the protein CASSIRQGIYGYTF.

Only a few counts were recorded for this clone. The gene calls are TRBV30 and TRBJ1-6; 8 bases map to TRBD1. The V segment lost 2 bases and the J segment 7 bases; nucleotides outside the gene matches: 7. The CDR3 runs to 15 residues. Looked up from germline, CDR1 is GTSNPN and CDR2 is SVGIG (reference sequence). The CDR3, as DNA: TGTGCCTGGAGTTTCACAGGGGGAAGGAATTCACCCCTCCACTTT. This encodes CAWSFTGGRNSPLHF. Supplemented by reference TRBV30 and TRBJ1-6, the full variable domain reads SQTIHQWPATLVQPVGSPLSLECTVEGTSNPNLYWYRQAAGRGLQLLFYSVGIGQISSEVPQNLSASRPQDRQFILSSKKLLLSDSGFYLCAWSFTGGRNSPLHFGNGTRLTVT.

This rearrangement joins TRBV27 to TRBJ1-4; D is uncertain. Germline-derived CDR1 and CDR2 are MNHEY and SMNVEV (reference sequence). The CDR3 covers 15 residues. The V gene lost 4 bases and the J gene lost 2 bases, with 11 bases spanning the gap. The CDR3 sequence is CASSSLGGTNEKLFF. Here the CDR3 DNA reads TGTGCCAGCAGTTCTCTAGGAGGGACTAATGAAAAACTGTTTTTT.

This clone was observed a single time. The rearrangement uses TRBV5-1 and TRBJ2-7; 7 bases line up with TRBD1. The CDR3 extends over 12 amino acids. After removal of 4 bases from V and 6 bases from J, the junction contained 4 bases not matched to a gene. The germline CDR1 and CDR2 sequences are SGHRS and YFSETQ. The CDR3 coding sequence is TGCGCCAGCAGCCCAACAGGGGTCGAGCAGTACTTC. Its translation is CASSPTGVEQYF.

This chain links TRBV6-5 with TRBJ2-2; 9 bases are shared with TRBD2. Trimming cost V 2 bases and J 8 bases; bases outside gene matches: 3. The length of the CDR3 is 14 residues. Germline CDR1 and CDR2: MNHEY and SVGAGI. CDR3 DNA: TGTGCCAGCAGTTACAGGACTAGCGCTGGGGAGCTGTTTTTT. Its protein is CASSYRTSAGELFF.

This sequence joins TRBV30 and TRBJ1-6; 8 bases align to TRBD1. V lost 3 bases, J lost 7 bases, and 2 bases stayed unmatched. The CDR3 runs 13 residues. Germline values: CDR1 GTSNPN, CDR2 SVGIG (reference sequence). CDR3 DNA sequence: TGTGCCTGGAGGGACAGGGAAAATTCACCCCTCCACTTT. Protein product: CAWRDRENSPLHF.

The CDR3 sequence: CASSLRTEATHGYTF. In DNA, the CDR3 is TGCGCCAGCAGCCTAAGGACAGAAGCTACCCATGGCTACACCTTC. The genes are TRBV4-1 and TRBJ1-2, with D perhaps TRBD1 (6 bases). V was shortened by 4 bases and J by 6 bases, with 18 bases between the two germline ends. Germline V gene sequence: CDR1 MGHRA, CDR2 YSYEKL. The CDR3 is made up of 15 amino acids.

The chain carries TRBV27 and TRBJ2-2; D remains ambiguous. CDR3 length equals 13 residues. The V and J ends lost 2 bases and 6 bases respectively, with 7 bases between them. Germline CDR1 is MNHEY and CDR2 is SMNVEV (reference sequence). CDR3 in amino acids: CASSLVAPGELFF. The CDR3 DNA reads as TGTGCCAGCAGTTTAGTGGCCCCCGGGGAGCTGTTTTTT.

This rearrangement joins TRBV7-3 to TRBJ2-2; TRBD2 is a possible D gene (7 bases). CDR3 length equals 17 residues. V gave up 8 bases and J gave up 2 bases, with 21 bases separating them. Germline lookup yields CDR1 SGHTA and CDR2 FQGTGA. The CDR3 DNA follows: TGTGCCAGCTCAACCGGGCGGGGGCTACCAAACACCGGGGAGCTGTTTTTT. It yields the protein CASSTGRGLPNTGELFF.

The chain carries TRBV7-9 and TRBJ2-7, with a weak D call TRBD2 (7 bases). CDR3 length: 15 residues. Germline CDR1 is SEHNR and CDR2 is FQNEAQ (reference sequence). Trimming cost V 8 bases and J 3 bases, with 20 bases left between them. The CDR3, as DNA: TGTGCCAGCTCACCCGGGGGGCCCGGGGACTACGAGCAGTACTTC. As protein: CASSPGGPGDYEQYF.

The chain combines TRBV4-1 with TRBJ2-1; 7 bases are a match to TRBD1. Germline V CDR1 and CDR2: MGHRA, YSYEKL. This CDR3 is 13 amino acids long. The trim removed 3 bases at V and 8 bases at J, leaving 4 bases unmatched. CDR3 sequence reads: CASSQGQFYEQFF. The CDR3 coding sequence is TGCGCCAGCAGCCAGGGACAGTTCTATGAGCAGTTCTTC.

This clone was seen a single time. The genes are TRBV5-8 and TRBJ2-1; TRBD2 is a possible D gene (6 bases). The CDR3 runs to 15 residues. Trimming removed 6 bases at V and 4 bases at J, with 17 bases between. CDR1 is SGHTS and CDR2 is YDEGEE in the germline V gene. CDR3 amino acids: CASTRTGDPYNEQFF. In DNA, the CDR3 is TGTGCCAGCACCCGGACGGGGGACCCTTACAATGAGCAGTTCTTC.

This clone showed up just once. The V gene is TRBV5-1, the J gene TRBJ2-7, with D tentatively TRBD1 (6 bases). The CDR3 covers 14 residues. Germline CDR1 and CDR2: SGHRS and YFSETQ. Trimming left V 4 bases short and J 7 bases short, with 18 bases between. The CDR3 DNA sequence: TGCGCCAGCAGCCTGGACAGATCAGGGCGGGAGCAGTACTTC. It encodes CASSLDRSGREQYF.

V and J are TRBV7-2 and TRBJ1-2, with TRBD1 matching 10 bases. Germline CDR1 SGHTA, CDR2 FQGNSA. The CDR3 spans 15 residues. Trimming removed 5 bases from V and 6 bases from J; junction bases left unmatched: 9. The DNA for the CDR3 is TGTGCCAGCAGCGAAACCGGGACAGGGGAGAATGGCTACACCTTC. Encoded protein: CASSETGTGENGYTF.

This clone was picked up one time. The J gene is TRBJ2-2, the V gene TRBV28; D is undetermined. V was cut by 5 bases and J by 7 bases, with 8 bases left in between. Germline CDR1 is MDHEN and CDR2 is SYDVKM. The CDR3 extends over 12 amino acids. The CDR3 nucleotides read TGTGCCAGCAGTCCTCCTAGCGGGGAGCTGTTTTTT. It encodes CASSPPSGELFF.

This chain connects TRBV7-6 to TRBJ1-2; D is possibly TRBD1 (6 bases). Germline assignment: CDR1 SGHVS and CDR2 FNYEAQ. V lost 1 base, J lost 4 bases, and 13 bases lay in between. The length of the CDR3 is 15 residues. The CDR3 region is CASSLERGATYGYTF. The CDR3 DNA follows: TGTGCCAGCAGCTTAGAGCGGGGGGCGACCTATGGCTACACCTTC.

This chain uses TRBV13 with TRBJ2-1, with 15 positions matching TRBD2. V lost 4 bases to trimming and J lost 0 bases; unmatched junction nucleotides: 4. Germline loops: CDR1 PRHDT, CDR2 FYEKMQ (reference sequence). This CDR3 spans 18 amino acids. The CDR3 region is CASSYGTSGGSSYNEQFF. The CDR3, as DNA: TGTGCCAGCAGCTACGGGACTAGCGGGGGGAGCTCCTACAATGAGCAGTTCTTC.